The present entry profiles one T cell receptor beta chain with its context. The antigen is unknown. This entry comes from a study of cytomegalovirus exposure and HLA in healthy donors. The PCR employed 60 Vbeta primers together with 13 Jbeta primers. Clones were read by immunoSEQ multiplex PCR, and TCRdb kept only the in-frame ones, dropping some. The table lists 83,000 or so clones, under 80% of them singletons, with around 10% in the top ten. Whole-study results and caveats: In the analysis, some V segments, TRBV6-2 and TRBV6-3 included, were excluded as indistinguishable. Versus the roughly 690-donor mean, an Asian-associated ancestry cluster reportedly showed fewer N-insertions in a later analysis. Among immune exposure information, only CMV serostatus was available. Earlier analysis looked at TCR beta V segments, and most were productive about 87% or about 30% of the time.

CDR3 length: 16 amino acids. With 0 bases clipped from V and 5 bases from J, the junction kept 4 bases outside the gene matches. In germline, CDR1 is SGHVS, CDR2 FQNEAQ. Sequenced material: PBMCs. This TCR was sampled from a young man in good health and CMV-seropositive. V gene TRBV7-8 combines with J gene TRBJ1-4; 9 bases align to TRBD1. Here the CDR3 DNA reads TGTGCCAGCAGCTTAGCCCCGACAGGGGGAAATGAAAAACTGTTTTTT. This codes for CASSLAPTGGNEKLFF.